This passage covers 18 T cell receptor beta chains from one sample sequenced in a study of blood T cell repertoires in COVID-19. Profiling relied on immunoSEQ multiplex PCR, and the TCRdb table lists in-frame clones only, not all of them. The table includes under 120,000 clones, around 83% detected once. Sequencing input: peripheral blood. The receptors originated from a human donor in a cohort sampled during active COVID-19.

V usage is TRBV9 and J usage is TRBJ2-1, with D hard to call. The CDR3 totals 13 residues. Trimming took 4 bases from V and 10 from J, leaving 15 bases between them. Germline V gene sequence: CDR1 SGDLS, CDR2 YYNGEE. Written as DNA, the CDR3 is TGTGCCAGCAGCCCCAGCCCGGGTTGGGAGCAGTTCTTC. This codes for CASSPSPGWEQFF.

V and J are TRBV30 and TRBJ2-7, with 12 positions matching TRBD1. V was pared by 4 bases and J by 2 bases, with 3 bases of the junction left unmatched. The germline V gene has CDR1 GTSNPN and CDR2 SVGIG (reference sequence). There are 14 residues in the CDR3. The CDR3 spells CAWKRDRGPYEQYF. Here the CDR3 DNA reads TGTGCCTGGAAAAGGGACAGGGGGCCCTACGAGCAGTACTTC. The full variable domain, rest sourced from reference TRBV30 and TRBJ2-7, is SQTIHQWPATLVQPVGSPLSLECTVEGTSNPNLYWYRQAAGRGLQLLFYSVGIGQISSEVPQNLSASRPQDRQFILSSKKLLLSDSGFYLCAWKRDRGPYEQYFGPGTRLTVT.

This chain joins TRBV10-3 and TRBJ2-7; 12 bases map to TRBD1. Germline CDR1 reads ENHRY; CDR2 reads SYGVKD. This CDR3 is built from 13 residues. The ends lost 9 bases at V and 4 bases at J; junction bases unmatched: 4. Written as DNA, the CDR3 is TGTGCCATAGGGACAGGGGGCATGTACGAGCAGTACTTC. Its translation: CAIGTGGMYEQYF.

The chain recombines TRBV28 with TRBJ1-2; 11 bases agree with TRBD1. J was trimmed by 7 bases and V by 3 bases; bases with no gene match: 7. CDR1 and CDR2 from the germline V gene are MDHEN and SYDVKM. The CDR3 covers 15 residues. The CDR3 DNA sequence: TGTGCCAGCAGTTTTGGACAGGGGGCTTCATCTGGCTACACCTTC. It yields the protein CASSFGQGASSGYTF.

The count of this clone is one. Here the CDR3 reads CSVGWSGTLDTQYF. CDR3 nucleotides: TGCAGCGTTGGATGGAGCGGGACCCTAGATACGCAGTATTTT. This chain links TRBV29-1 with TRBJ2-3; 7 nucleotides line up with TRBD2. The CDR3 extends over 14 amino acids. V shed 4 bases and J 5 bases; nucleotides not matched to a gene: 9. CDR1 is SQVTM, CDR2 ANQGSEA, per germline.

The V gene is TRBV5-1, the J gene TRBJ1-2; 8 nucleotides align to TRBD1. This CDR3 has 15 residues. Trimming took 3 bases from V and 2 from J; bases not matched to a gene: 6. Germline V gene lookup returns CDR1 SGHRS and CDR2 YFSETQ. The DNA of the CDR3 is TGCGCCAGCAGCTCCGTGGGGGACAGGAACTATGGCTACACCTTC. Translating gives CASSSVGDRNYGYTF.

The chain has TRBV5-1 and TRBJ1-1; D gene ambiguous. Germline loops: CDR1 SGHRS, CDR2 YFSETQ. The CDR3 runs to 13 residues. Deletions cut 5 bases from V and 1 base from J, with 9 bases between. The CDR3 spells CASSTEPNTEAFF. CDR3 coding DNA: TGCGCCAGCAGTACGGAGCCGAACACTGAAGCTTTCTTT.

CDR3 in DNA: TGCGCCAGCAGCCCGGGTTTCCAAGGGGCCGGGGAGCTGTTTTTT. Encoded protein: CASSPGFQGAGELFF. This chain joins TRBV5-1 and TRBJ2-2, with a weak D call TRBD1 (5 bases). This CDR3 region has 15 residues. The V end lost 4 bases, the J end lost 6 bases, and 16 bases lay between the germline ends. The V gene's germline CDR1 is SGHRS and CDR2 YFSETQ. The full variable domain, in which reference TRBV5-1 and TRBJ2-2 provide the parts outside the CDR3, is KAGVTQTPRYLIKTRGQQVTLSCSPISGHRSVSWYQQTPGQGLQFLFEYFSETQRNKGNFPGRFSGRQFSNSRSEMNVSTLELGDSALYLCASSPGFQGAGELFFGEGSRLTVL.

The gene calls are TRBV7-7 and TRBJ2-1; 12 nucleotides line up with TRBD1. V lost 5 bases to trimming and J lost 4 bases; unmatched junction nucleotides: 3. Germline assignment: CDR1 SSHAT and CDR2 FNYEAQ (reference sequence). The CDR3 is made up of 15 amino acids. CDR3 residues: CASSVGQGAYNEQFF. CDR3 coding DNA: TGTGCCAGCAGCGTGGGACAGGGGGCTTACAATGAGCAGTTCTTC.

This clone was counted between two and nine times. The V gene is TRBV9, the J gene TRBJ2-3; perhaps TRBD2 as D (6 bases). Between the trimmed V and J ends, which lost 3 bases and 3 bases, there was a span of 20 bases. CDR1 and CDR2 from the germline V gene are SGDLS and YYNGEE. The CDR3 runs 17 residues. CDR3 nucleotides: TGTGCCAGCAGCGCCGACCCAGGAGACCTAGCGACAGATACGCAGTATTTT. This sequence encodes CASSADPGDLATDTQYF.

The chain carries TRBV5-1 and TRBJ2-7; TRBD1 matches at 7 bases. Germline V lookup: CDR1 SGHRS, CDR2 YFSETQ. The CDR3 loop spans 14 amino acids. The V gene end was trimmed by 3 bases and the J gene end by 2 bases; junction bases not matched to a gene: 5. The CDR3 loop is CASSWNRGPYEQYF. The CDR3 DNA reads TGCGCCAGCAGCTGGAACAGGGGACCCTACGAGCAGTACTTC.

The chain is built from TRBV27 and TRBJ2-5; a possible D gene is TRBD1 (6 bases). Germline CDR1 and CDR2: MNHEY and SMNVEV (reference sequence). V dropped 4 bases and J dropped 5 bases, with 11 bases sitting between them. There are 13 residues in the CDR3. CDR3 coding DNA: TGTGCCAGCAGTTCACAGGGTGCGGAGACCCAGTACTTC. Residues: CASSSQGAETQYF.

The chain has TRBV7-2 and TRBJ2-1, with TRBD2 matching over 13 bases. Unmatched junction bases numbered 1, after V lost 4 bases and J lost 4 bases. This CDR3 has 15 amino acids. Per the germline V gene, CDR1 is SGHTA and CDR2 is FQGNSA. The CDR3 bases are TGTGCCAGCAGCTCGGGACTAGCGGGGTACAATGAGCAGTTCTTC. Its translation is CASSSGLAGYNEQFF.

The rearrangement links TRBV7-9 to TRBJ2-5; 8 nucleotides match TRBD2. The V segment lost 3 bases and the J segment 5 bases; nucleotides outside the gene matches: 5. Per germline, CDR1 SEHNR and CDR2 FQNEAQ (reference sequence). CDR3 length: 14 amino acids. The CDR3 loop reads CASSFPGGGETQYF. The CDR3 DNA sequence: TGTGCCAGCAGCTTCCCGGGAGGGGGGGAGACCCAGTACTTC.

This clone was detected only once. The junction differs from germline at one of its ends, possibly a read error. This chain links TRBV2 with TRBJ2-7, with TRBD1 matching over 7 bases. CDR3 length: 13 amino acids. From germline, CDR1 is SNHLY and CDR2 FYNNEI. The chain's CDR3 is CASSDTGAYEQCF. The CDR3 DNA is TGTGCCAGCAGTGATACAGGGGCCTACGAGCAGTGCTTC.

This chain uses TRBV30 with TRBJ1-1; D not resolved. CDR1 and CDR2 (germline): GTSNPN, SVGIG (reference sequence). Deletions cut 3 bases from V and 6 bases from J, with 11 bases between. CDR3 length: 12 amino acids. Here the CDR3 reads CAWSINGPEAFF. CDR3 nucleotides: TGTGCCTGGAGCATAAACGGTCCTGAAGCTTTCTTT.

This CDR3 is CASSEGQGPYYEQYF. The CDR3 DNA reads as TGTGCCAGCAGTGAAGGACAGGGGCCCTACTACGAGCAGTACTTC. The rearrangement joins TRBV6-1 to TRBJ2-7, with 8 bases fitting TRBD1. After removal of 1 base from V and 3 bases from J, the junction contained 5 bases not matched to a gene. Germline V gene lookup returns CDR1 MNHNS and CDR2 SASEGT. CDR3 size: 15 residues.

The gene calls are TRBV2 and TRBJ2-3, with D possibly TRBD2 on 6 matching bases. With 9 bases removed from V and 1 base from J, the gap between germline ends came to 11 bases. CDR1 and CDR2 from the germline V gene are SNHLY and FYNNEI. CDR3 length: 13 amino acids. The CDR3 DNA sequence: TGTGCCAGTGGGGCTAGCGGCACAGATACGCAGTATTTT. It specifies CASGASGTDTQYF.